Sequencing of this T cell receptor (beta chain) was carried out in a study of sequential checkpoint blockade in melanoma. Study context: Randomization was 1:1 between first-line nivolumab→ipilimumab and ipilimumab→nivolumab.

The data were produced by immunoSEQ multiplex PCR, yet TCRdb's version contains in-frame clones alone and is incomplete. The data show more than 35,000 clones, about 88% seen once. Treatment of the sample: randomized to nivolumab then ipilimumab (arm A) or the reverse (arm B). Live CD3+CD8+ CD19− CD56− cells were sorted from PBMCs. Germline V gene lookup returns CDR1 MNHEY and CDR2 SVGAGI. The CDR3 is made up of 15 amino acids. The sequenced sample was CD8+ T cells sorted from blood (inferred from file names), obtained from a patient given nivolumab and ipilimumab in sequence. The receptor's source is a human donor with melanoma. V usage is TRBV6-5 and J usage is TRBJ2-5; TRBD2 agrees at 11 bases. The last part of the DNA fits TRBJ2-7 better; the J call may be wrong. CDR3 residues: CASSPTGTSGYEQYF. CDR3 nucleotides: TGTGCCAGCAGTCCAACCGGGACTAGCGGCTACGAGCAGTACTTC.